Listed below are T cell receptor beta chains from one sample, sequenced in a study of cytomegalovirus exposure and HLA in healthy donors. Method: immunoSEQ multiplex PCR; TCRdb's copy keeps in-frame clones and lacks some. The table has approximately 150,000 clones, around 88% seen once; the top ten hold 0.8% to 1%. Input material: PBMCs. The receptor set was obtained from a woman in her 30s in good health and CMV-seronegative. The CDR3 runs from the conserved cysteine through the conserved F or W. The D gene is left open where the match is weak. Size values are once, few and many counts, or a class for expanded clones, and some rows have none.

V gene	CDR3 length	D gene	J gene	clone size	CDR3 DNA	CDR3 protein
TRBV5-1	15	TRBD2	TRBJ2-1	-	TGCGCCAGCAGGCGGGGGGGCCAGGATTACAATGAGCAGTTCTTC	CASRRGGQDYNEQFF
TRBV9	13	TRBD2	TRBJ2-7	-	TGTGCCAGCAGCCCGGACGGGGCCGGGACTAGAAACTTC	CASSPDGAGTRNF
TRBV4-1	18	TRBD2	TRBJ2-7	-	TGCGCCAGCAGCCAAGAGGGCCCCCGGCTAGCGGGATTCTACGAGCAGTACTTC	CASSQEGPRLAGFYEQYF
TRBV4-2	12	-	TRBJ2-5	-	TGTGCCAGCAGCCAAGATGGGGAGACCCCCAACTTC	CASSQDGETPNF
TRBV4-1	14	-	TRBJ2-7	-	TGCGCCAGCAGCTCTGCCCCAGGGTCCTACGAGCAGTACTTC	CASSSAPGSYEQYF
TRBV9	15	TRBD2	TRBJ2-3	-	TGTGCCAGCAGGGACGGGACTAGCGGGACAGATACGCAGTATTTT	CASRDGTSGTDTQYF
TRBV5-1	17	TRBD2	TRBJ2-1	once	TGCGCCAGCAGCTTGACCATACTAGCGGGAGGCCCCTCCTCGCAGTTCTTC	CASSLTILAGGPSSQFF
TRBV18	15	-	TRBJ1-5	-	TGTGCCAGCTCACCTTACGGGGCGGGAGATCAGCCCCAGCATTTT	CASSPYGAGDQPQHF
TRBV29-1	13	TRBD1	TRBJ1-2	-	TGCAGCGGGACAGGGGGCCTTAACTATGGCTACACCTTC	CSGTGGLNYGYTF
TRBV7-9	13	-	TRBJ1-6	-	TGTGCCAGCAGGGACAGCGTAAATTCACCCCTCCACTTT	CASRDSVNSPLHF
TRBV9	14	TRBD1	TRBJ1-4	-	TGTGCCAGCAGCGCGGGACAGAAAAATGAAAAACTGTTTTTT	CASSAGQKNEKLFF
TRBV5-1	14	-	TRBJ2-3	-	TGCGCCAGCAGCTTGGGGGGGCTCGGGGATACGCAGTATTTT	CASSLGGLGDTQYF
TRBV29-1	13	TRBD1	TRBJ1-1	-	TGCAGCGTTGGTGGACAGGTAGAAACTGAAGCTTTCTTT	CSVGGQVETEAFF
TRBV27	19	TRBD1	TRBJ2-7	-	TGTGCCAGCAGTTCCGGGACAGGGGCCTTCTGGAGCGGGAGAACCGAGCAGTACTTC	CASSSGTGAFWSGRTEQYF
TRBV28	15	TRBD2	TRBJ2-7	once	TGTGCCAGCAGTTTGGGGACTAGCGGGAGGGACGAGCAGTACTTC	CASSLGTSGRDEQYF
TRBV6-5	15	TRBD1	TRBJ1-1	-	TGTGCCAGCAGTTACGGTGGGACAGGGACCACTGAAGCTTTCTTT	CASSYGGTGTTEAFF
TRBV2	13	-	TRBJ2-5	-	TGTGCCAGCAACCGGACTCCCTTGGTGGAGCAGTACTTC	CASNRTPLVEQYF
TRBV29-1	17	TRBD2	TRBJ2-4	-	TGCAGCGTTGTTGGGGCCCCGGGACTAGAGATCGGAGACATTCAGTACTTC	CSVVGAPGLEIGDIQYF
TRBV5-1	13	-	TRBJ2-7	-	TGCGCCAGCAGCTTGGGACTTCTCGACGAGCAGTACTTC	CASSLGLLDEQYF
TRBV6-6	12	-	TRBJ2-5	-	TGTGCCAGCAGTTTTGGAGTGGAGACCCAGTACTTC	CASSFGVETQYF
TRBV6-1	16	-	TRBJ1-4	-	TGTGCCAGCAGTGAAGATGGACTGGGATTGAATGAAAAACTGTTTTTT	CASSEDGLGLNEKLFF
TRBV2	15	TRBD1	TRBJ1-4	-	TGTGCCAGCAGTGGGACAGGGGGCGCGGGTGAAAAACTGTTTTTT	CASSGTGGAGEKLFF
TRBV19	16	-	TRBJ2-3	-	TGTGCCAGTAGGAGCCAGGGGGGAATTTTGACAGATACGCAGTATTTT	CASRSQGGILTDTQYF
TRBV25-1	16	TRBD2	TRBJ2-7	-	TGTGCCAGCAGTGAATTTGGGACTAGCGGGGCCTACGAGCAGTACTTC	CASSEFGTSGAYEQYF
TRBV7-2	16	TRBD2	TRBJ2-1	-	TGTGCCAGCAGCTTACTAGCGGGAGGGTCCTTTGATGAGCAGTTCTTC	CASSLLAGGSFDEQFF
TRBV18	15	-	TRBJ1-1	-	TGTGCCAGCTCACCAACGGTGGGCTTGGACACTGAAGCTTTCTTT	CASSPTVGLDTEAFF
TRBV23-1	18	TRBD1	TRBJ2-3	-	TGCGCCAGCAGCAACCGGACAGGGTGGGGCCGGAGATCAGATACGCAGTATTTT	CASSNRTGWGRRSDTQYF
TRBV7-9	11	-	TRBJ2-7	-	TGTGCCAGCAGCTTCGACTACGAGCAGTACTTC	CASSFDYEQYF
TRBV4-1	18	-	TRBJ2-7	-	TGCGCCAGCAGCCAAGATGCGGGGGCGGTACAGGCGGCCCACGAGCAGTACTTC	CASSQDAGAVQAAHEQYF
TRBV6-1	15	-	TRBJ2-7	-	TGTGCCAGCAGCTCGGGGGGGACAGCCTCCTACGAGCAGTACTTC	CASSSGGTASYEQYF